Following are 15 T cell receptor beta chains from one sample sequenced in a study of cytomegalovirus exposure and HLA in healthy donors. PCR primers comprised 60 Vbeta and 13 Jbeta primers. Method: immunoSEQ multiplex PCR; TCRdb's copy keeps in-frame clones and lacks some. The profile shows roughly 190,000 clones, roughly 76% of them singletons. The sample comprised PBMCs. These receptors originate from a man aged 40-50 years in good health and CMV-seropositive.

V usage is TRBV27 and J usage is TRBJ2-3; 7 bases match TRBD1. V shed 5 bases and J 6 bases; nucleotides not matched to a gene: 8. The CDR3 runs 14 residues. CDR1 is MNHEY and CDR2 is SMNVEV in the germline V gene (reference sequence). CDR3 sequence: CASSVPTGLDTQYF. CDR3 bases: TGTGCCAGCAGTGTCCCGACAGGGCTGGATACGCAGTATTTT.

This clone was observed once. J is TRBJ2-2 and V is TRBV29-1; D unclear. This CDR3 is built from 13 residues. V shed 5 bases and J shed 2 bases, with 9 bases lying between them. Germline assignment: CDR1 SQVTM and CDR2 ANQGSEA. The CDR3 coding sequence is TGCAGCGTTAGCGATTATAACACCGGGGAGCTGTTTTTT. It codes for CSVSDYNTGELFF.

The rearrangement links TRBV30 to TRBJ2-5, with TRBD2 as a possible D gene (6 bases). Trimming pared 0 bases from V and 3 bases from J, leaving 11 bases between. From germline, CDR1 is GTSNPN and CDR2 SVGIG (reference sequence). The length of the CDR3 is 14 residues. The CDR3: CAWSVVGGEETQYF. CDR3 sequence (DNA): TGTGCCTGGAGTGTGGTGGGCGGGGAAGAGACCCAGTACTTC.

The chain recombines TRBV19 with TRBJ2-6; maybe TRBD1 (7 bases). This CDR3 spans 19 amino acids. The V gene lost 1 base and the J gene lost 1 base, with 17 bases spanning the gap. CDR1 is LNHDA and CDR2 is SQIVND in the germline V gene (reference sequence). The CDR3 nucleotides are TGTGCCAGTAGTATAGCCGCACAGGGGCTAGCGTCTGGGGCCAACGTCCTGACTTTC. Protein: CASSIAAQGLASGANVLTF.

Note on this clone: At one end, the junction sequence differs from germline, possibly due to a read error. This chain joins TRBV7-9 and TRBJ1-1; possibly TRBD1 for D (5 bases). The germline gives CDR1 SEHNR, CDR2 FQNEAQ (reference sequence). This CDR3 spans 12 amino acids. Here the CDR3 DNA reads TGTTCCAGCAGCTGGGGGGAGGCTGAAGCTTTCTTT. Encoded protein: CSSSWGEAEAFF.

The rearrangement links TRBV5-1 to TRBJ2-1; the D is unclear. The V end was cut by 5 bases, the J end by 8 bases, with 8 bases between. The CDR3 covers 11 residues. Germline V CDR1 and CDR2: SGHRS, YFSETQ. The CDR3 DNA reads TGCGCCAGCAGAGCAATCCATGAGCAGTTCTTC. This gives the protein CASRAIHEQFF.

The chain uses TRBV12-5 and TRBJ2-4; D may be TRBD2 (6 bases). With 0 bases removed from V and 3 bases from J, the gap between germline ends came to 12 bases. CDR1 is LGHNT, CDR2 FRNRAP, per germline. This CDR3 is built from 16 residues. The CDR3 spells CASGLVFGGGKNIQYF. The CDR3 bases are TGTGCTAGTGGTTTGGTATTTGGGGGAGGCAAAAACATTCAGTACTTC.

The V call is TRBV19, the J call TRBJ2-5, with 11 bases fitting TRBD1. The J segment lost 5 bases and the V segment lost 4 bases, leaving 6 bases of the junction unmatched. From germline, CDR1 is LNHDA and CDR2 SQIVND (reference sequence). The CDR3 runs to 15 residues. Here the CDR3 DNA reads TGTGCCAGTAGTAGTCGGACAGGGGGCTTGGAGACCCAGTACTTC. Its translation: CASSSRTGGLETQYF.

The chain is built from TRBV14 and TRBJ1-1; D remains unclear. V gave up 1 base and J gave up 6 bases, with 27 bases separating them. This CDR3 is 19 amino acids long. Germline CDR1 is SGHDN and CDR2 is FVKESK. As DNA, the CDR3 is TGTGCCAGCAGCCAAGTCTTTTTCGCCGTTGCCAGATATACCTCTGAAGCTTTCTTT. Translating gives CASSQVFFAVARYTSEAFF.

V gene TRBV7-2 combines with J gene TRBJ2-7; possible D gene TRBD1, 5 bases. Trimming took off 2 bases at V and 5 bases at J, with 19 bases between the two ends. The CDR3 has 16 amino acids. CDR1 is SGHTA and CDR2 is FQGNSA in the germline V gene. The CDR3 region is CASSLRPQGVSDEQYF. As DNA, the CDR3 is TGTGCCAGCAGCTTACGCCCGCAGGGTGTAAGCGACGAGCAGTACTTC. The variable domain in full, with the rest retrieved from reference TRBV7-2 and TRBJ2-7, is GAGVSQSPSNKVTEKGKDVELRCDPISGHTALYWYRQSLGQGLEFLIYFQGNSAPDKSGLPSDRFSAERTGGSVSTLTIQRTQQEDSAVYLCASSLRPQGVSDEQYFGPGTRLTVT.

This chain links TRBV5-4 with TRBJ2-3, with 7 bases matching TRBD1. J lost 2 bases, V lost 4 bases, and 7 bases had no gene match. Germline V lookup: CDR1 SGHNT, CDR2 YYREEE (reference sequence). This CDR3 contains 15 residues. The CDR3 bases are TGTGCCAGCAGCCCCGCCGACAGGGCCACAGATACGCAGTATTTT. Amino acid sequence: CASSPADRATDTQYF.

The chain combines TRBV7-2 with TRBJ1-3; D perhaps matches TRBD1 (5 bases). The germline V and J ends were trimmed by 4 bases and 4 bases, with 14 bases remaining between them. Germline-derived CDR1 and CDR2 are SGHTA and FQGNSA. The CDR3 loop spans 15 amino acids. CDR3 nucleotides: TGTGCCAGCAGCTGGGAAGGGGTGTCAGGAAACACCATATATTTT. Encoded protein: CASSWEGVSGNTIYF.

This clone was picked up one time. The V call is TRBV7-6, the J call TRBJ2-2, with D perhaps matching TRBD2 (5 bases). The CDR3 has 15 residues. Per the germline V gene, CDR1 is SGHVS and CDR2 is FNYEAQ. V lost 1 base and J 5 bases, leaving 11 bases between the germline ends. This CDR3 reads CASSLDPTGTGELFF. The CDR3 DNA reads as TGTGCCAGCAGCTTAGACCCGACGGGAACCGGGGAGCTGTTTTTT. The full variable domain, completed using reference TRBV7-6 and TRBJ2-2, is GAGVSQSPRYKVTKRGQDVALRCDPISGHVSLYWYRQALGQGPEFLTYFNYEAQQDKSGLPNDRFSAERPEGSISTLTIQRTEQRDSAMYRCASSLDPTGTGELFFGEGSRLTVL.

The chain has TRBV28 and TRBJ1-2, with 7 bases that match TRBD1. Germline V lookup: CDR1 MDHEN, CDR2 SYDVKM. V was clipped by 5 bases and J by 6 bases; unmatched bases: 3. The CDR3 totals 12 residues. CDR3 nucleotides: TGTGCCAGCAGTGGGACAGTGGATGGCTACACCTTC. Its protein product is CASSGTVDGYTF.

The gene calls are TRBV7-2 and TRBJ2-5; a possible D gene is TRBD1 (6 bases). Germline lookup yields CDR1 SGHTA and CDR2 FQGNSA. The V end was cut by 6 bases, the J end by 3 bases, with 14 bases between. The length of the CDR3 is 14 residues. Written as DNA, the CDR3 is TGTGCCAGCAGTGATACAGGGTGGGAAGAGACCCAGTACTTC. It codes for CASSDTGWEETQYF. The whole variable domain, remainder taken from reference TRBV7-2 and TRBJ2-5, is GAGVSQSPSNKVTEKGKDVELRCDPISGHTALYWYRQSLGQGLEFLIYFQGNSAPDKSGLPSDRFSAERTGGSVSTLTIQRTQQEDSAVYLCASSDTGWEETQYFGPGTRLLVL.